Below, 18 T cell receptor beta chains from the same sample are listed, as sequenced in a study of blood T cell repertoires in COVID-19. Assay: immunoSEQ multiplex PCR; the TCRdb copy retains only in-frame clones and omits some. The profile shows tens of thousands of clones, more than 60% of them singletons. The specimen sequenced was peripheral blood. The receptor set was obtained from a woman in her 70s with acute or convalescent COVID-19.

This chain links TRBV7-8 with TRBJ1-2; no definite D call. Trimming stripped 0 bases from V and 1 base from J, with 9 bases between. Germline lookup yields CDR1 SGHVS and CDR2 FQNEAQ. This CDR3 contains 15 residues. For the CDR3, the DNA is TGTGCCAGCAGCTTAGCTCCTAGCGTTAACTATGGCTACACCTTC. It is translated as CASSLAPSVNYGYTF.

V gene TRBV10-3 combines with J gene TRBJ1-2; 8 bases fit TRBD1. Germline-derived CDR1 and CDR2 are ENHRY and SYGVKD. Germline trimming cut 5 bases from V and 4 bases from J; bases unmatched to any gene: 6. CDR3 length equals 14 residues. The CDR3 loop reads CAISKSGQGYGYTF. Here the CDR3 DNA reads TGTGCCATCAGTAAATCCGGACAGGGCTATGGCTACACCTTC.

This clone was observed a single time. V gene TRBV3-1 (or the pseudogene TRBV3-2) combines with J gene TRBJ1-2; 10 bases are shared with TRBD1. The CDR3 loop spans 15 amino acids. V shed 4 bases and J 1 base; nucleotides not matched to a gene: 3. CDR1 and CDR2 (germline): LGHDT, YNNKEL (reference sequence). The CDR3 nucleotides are TGTGCCAGCAGCCGACAGGGGGCAGATAACTATGGCTACACCTTC. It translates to CASSRQGADNYGYTF.

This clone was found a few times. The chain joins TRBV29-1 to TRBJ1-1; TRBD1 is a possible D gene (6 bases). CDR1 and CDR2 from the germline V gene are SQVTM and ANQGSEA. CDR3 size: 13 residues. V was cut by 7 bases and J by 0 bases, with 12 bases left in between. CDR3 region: CSAGRGMNTEAFF. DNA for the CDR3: TGCAGCGCGGGTAGGGGGATGAACACTGAAGCTTTCTTT.

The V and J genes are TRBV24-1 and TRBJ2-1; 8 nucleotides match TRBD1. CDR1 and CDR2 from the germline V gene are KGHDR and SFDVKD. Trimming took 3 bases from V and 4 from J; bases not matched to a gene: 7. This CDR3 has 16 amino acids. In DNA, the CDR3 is TGTGCCACCAGTGATGCGGACAGGGTGGGATACAATGAGCAGTTCTTC. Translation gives CATSDADRVGYNEQFF.

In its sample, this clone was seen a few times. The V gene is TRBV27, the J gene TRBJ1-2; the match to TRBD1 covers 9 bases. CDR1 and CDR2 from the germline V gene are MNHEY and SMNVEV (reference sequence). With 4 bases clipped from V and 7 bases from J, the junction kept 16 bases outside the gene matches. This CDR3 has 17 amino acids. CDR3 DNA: TGTGCCAGCAGTTACCTTGGAGATACAGGGGGCCTTGGTGGCTACACCTTC. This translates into CASSYLGDTGGLGGYTF.

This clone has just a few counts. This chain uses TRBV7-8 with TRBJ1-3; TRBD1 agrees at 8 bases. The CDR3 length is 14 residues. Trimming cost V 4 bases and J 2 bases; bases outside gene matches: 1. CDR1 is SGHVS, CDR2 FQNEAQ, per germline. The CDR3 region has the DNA TGTGCCAGCAGCTCGGACAGGGCTGGAAACACCATATATTTT. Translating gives CASSSDRAGNTIYF. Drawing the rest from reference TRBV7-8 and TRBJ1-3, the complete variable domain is GAGVSQSPRYKVAKRGQDVALRCDPISGHVSLFWYQQALGQGPEFLTYFQNEAQLDKSGLPSDRFFAERPEGSVSTLKIQRTQQEDSAVYLCASSSDRAGNTIYFGEGSWLTVV.

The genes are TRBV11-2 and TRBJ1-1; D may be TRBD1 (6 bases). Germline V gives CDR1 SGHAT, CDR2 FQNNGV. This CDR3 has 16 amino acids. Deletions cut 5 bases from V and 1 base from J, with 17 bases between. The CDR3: CASSRRTATRNTEAFF. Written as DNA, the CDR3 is TGTGCCAGCAGCCGCCGGACAGCCACACGGAACACTGAAGCTTTCTTT.

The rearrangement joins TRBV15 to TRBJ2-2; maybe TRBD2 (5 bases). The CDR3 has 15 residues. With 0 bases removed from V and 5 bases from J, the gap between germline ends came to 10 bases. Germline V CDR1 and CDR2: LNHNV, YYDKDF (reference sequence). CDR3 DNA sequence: TGTGCCACCAGCAGAGAGGCCCGAGGGACCGGGGAGCTGTTTTTT. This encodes CATSREARGTGELFF.

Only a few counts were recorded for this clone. CDR3 in amino acids: CASSLVDRGFLWQPQHF. Written as DNA, the CDR3 is TGTGCCAGCAGCTTAGTGGACAGGGGGTTCCTCTGGCAGCCCCAGCATTTT. This chain links TRBV7-9 with TRBJ1-5, with 10 nucleotides matching TRBD1. J lost 7 bases, V lost 1 base, and 10 bases had no gene match. The CDR3 loop spans 17 amino acids. From germline, CDR1 is SEHNR and CDR2 FQNEAQ (reference sequence).

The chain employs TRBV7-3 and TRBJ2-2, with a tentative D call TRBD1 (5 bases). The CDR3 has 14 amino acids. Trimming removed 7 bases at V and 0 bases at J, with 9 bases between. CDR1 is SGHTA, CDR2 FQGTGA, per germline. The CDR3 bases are TGTGCCAGCAAGGGGTCTCCGAACACCGGGGAGCTGTTTTTT. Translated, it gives CASKGSPNTGELFF. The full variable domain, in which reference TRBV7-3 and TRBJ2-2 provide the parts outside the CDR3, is GAGVSQTPSNKVTEKGKYVELRCDPISGHTALYWYRQSLGQGPEFLIYFQGTGAADDSGLPNDRFFAVRPEGSVSTLKIQRTERGDSAVYLCASKGSPNTGELFFGEGSRLTVL.

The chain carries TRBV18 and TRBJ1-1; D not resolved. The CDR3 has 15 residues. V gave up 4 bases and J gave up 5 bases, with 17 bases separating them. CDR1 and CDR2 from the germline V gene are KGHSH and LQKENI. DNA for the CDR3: TGTGCCAGCTCACTTACCTTAGAGTTTTGGACTGAAGCTTTCTTT. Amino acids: CASSLTLEFWTEAFF.

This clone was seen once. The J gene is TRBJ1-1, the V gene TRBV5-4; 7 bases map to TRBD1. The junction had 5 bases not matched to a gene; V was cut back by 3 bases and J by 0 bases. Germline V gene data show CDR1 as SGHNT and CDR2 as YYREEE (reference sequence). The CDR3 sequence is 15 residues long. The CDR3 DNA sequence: TGTGCCAGCAGCTGGGGACAGCCGGTGAACACTGAAGCTTTCTTT. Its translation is CASSWGQPVNTEAFF. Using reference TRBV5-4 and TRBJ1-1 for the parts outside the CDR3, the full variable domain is ETGVTQSPTHLIKTRGQQVTLRCSSQSGHNTVSWYQQALGQGPQFIFQYYREEENGRGNFPPRFSGLQFPNYSSELNVNALELDDSALYLCASSWGQPVNTEAFFGQGTRLTVV.

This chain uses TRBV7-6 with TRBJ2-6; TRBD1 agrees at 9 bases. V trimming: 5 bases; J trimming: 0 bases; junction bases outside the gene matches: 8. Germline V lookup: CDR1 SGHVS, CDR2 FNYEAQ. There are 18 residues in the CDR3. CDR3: CASSPRTGAYSGANVLTF. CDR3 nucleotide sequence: TGTGCCAGCAGCCCTCGGACAGGGGCCTACTCTGGGGCCAACGTCCTGACTTTC.

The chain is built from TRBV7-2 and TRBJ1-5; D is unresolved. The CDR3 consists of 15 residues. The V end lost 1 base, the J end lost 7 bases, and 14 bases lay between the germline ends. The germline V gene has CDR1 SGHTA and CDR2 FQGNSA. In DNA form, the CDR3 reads TGTGCCAGCAGCTTAGATCAAGCGCTGCCACAGCCCCAGCATTTT. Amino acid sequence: CASSLDQALPQPQHF.

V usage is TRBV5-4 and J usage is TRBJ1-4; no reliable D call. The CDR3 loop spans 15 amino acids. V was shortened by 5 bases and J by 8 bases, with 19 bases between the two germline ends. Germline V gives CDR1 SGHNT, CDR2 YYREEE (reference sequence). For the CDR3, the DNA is TGTGCCAGCAGTGTTACGGCGGCCTCAAGGGAAAAACTGTTTTTT. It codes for CASSVTAASREKLFF.

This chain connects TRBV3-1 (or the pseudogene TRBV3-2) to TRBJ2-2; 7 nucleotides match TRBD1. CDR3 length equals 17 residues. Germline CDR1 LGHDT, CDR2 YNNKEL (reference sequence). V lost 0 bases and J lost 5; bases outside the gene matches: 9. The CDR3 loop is CASSQDDGRGLTGELFF. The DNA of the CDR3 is TGTGCCAGCAGCCAAGATGACGGCAGGGGGTTGACCGGGGAGCTGTTTTTT.

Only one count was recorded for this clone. The CDR3 DNA follows: TGCGCCAGCAGCCCATATCCGGGACAGAATTCACCCCTCCACTTT. It yields the protein CASSPYPGQNSPLHF. The J gene is TRBJ1-6, the V gene TRBV5-1; 7 bases are a match to TRBD1. The CDR3 loop spans 15 amino acids. Germline V gene sequence: CDR1 SGHRS, CDR2 YFSETQ. V trimming: 4 bases; J trimming: 7 bases; junction bases outside the gene matches: 8.